This T cell receptor (beta chain) was observed in a study of shared clonotypes between healthy human individuals (TCRdb year 2020). Concerning the study at large: Three men and two women, aged 18 to 49 years, made up the cohort. The study deeply sequenced blood TCR repertoires of about 5 healthy adults to estimate repertoire size and the extent of clonotype sharing between individuals. Per donor, leukapheresis produced somewhere between about 0.85 and 9.5 billion PBMCs. Different laboratories and diverse techniques were used to prepare libraries and sequence TCR repertoires, to increase sequencing depth and limit assay-specific biases. Per donor, three plates each were used for CD4 naive and CD4 memory, two for CD8 naive, and one for CD8 memory. Results and caveats for the whole study, not just this receptor: Clonotypes shared by all four sorted-subset donors showed higher generation probabilities than non-shared clonotypes. Larger estimated clonotype richness was generally found for naive subsets than for memory subsets. Sharing across several donors was observed for around 5% of naive CD4, over 3% of naive CD8, over 2% of memory CD4, and 0.4% of memory CD8 clonotypes. Because the study included a small number of donors, the genetic and exposure-history diversity represented was limited. Sampling was restricted to blood, and TCR repertoires in tissues likely differ from the TCR repertoires found in blood. Rarefaction of sorted-subset datasets indicated incomplete sequencing despite the large sequencing depth. Pairwise subsampling indicated that sequencing depth was expected to affect the degree of clonotype sharing among donors.

This clone showed up many times. Its antigen remains unidentified. The record has no base qualities; no much larger clone is one base away. Using the deep immunoSEQ assay, multiplex PCR amplified TCR CDR3 regions from genomic DNA. For each cell subset, the extracted genomic DNA was distributed evenly across all wells of several immunoSEQ 96-well plates, and each plate served as one replicate. For sorted subsets, roughly 190 ng of genomic DNA, equivalent to about 30,000 T cell genomes, went into each replicate PCR. The purified libraries were quantified using a Qubit 3.0 fluorometer, sized with a Bioanalyzer 2100, and then quantified again using the KAPA Library Quantification kit. A separate single-read 150-cycle Illumina NextSeq 550 flow cell was used to sequence each immunoSEQ 96-well plate. In the authors' own workflow: The immunoSEQ output contained only junctional sequences without quality scores, so filtering could not match that applied to full-length reads. To assign V/J genes and CDR3, sequences were annotated against IMGT germline references using PyIR, a Python wrapper for IgBLAST v1.9. Reads were filtered out if the reads had weak V/J assignments (E-value above 1e-6), no CDR3, stop codons, out-of-frame junctions, or ambiguous translated residues. V3J clonotypes were defined as sequences sharing the same inferred V gene, J gene, and CDR3 amino acid sequence. To compute the percentage overlap between repertoires, the number of shared unique clonotypes was divided by the size of the smaller repertoire. Richness of each repertoire was evaluated using RTK rarefaction, the Chao1 estimator, and Recon v2.1 estimates of unobserved clonotypes. Generation probabilities were computed with OLGA for all TCRbeta clonotypes obtained by the gDNA method from a few donors. What TCRdb holds here is the immuneACCESS table cut down to in-frame rearrangements. Part of the clones is not present; checked against another copy, under half of the missing clones reflect an unresolved V gene, and the others are unexplained. The V and J calls and clone size are taken from that table; D and trimming were inferred from the DNA. This sample comprises about 670,000 clones, around 72% of them detected only once. Together, the top ten hold 1.8% of the sample.

V is cut by 5 bases and J by 0 bases, and the space between the germline ends is 14 bases. From a lookup of the germline V gene, CDR1 and CDR2 are MDHEN and SYDVKM. Counted from cysteine to phenylalanine, this CDR3 has 16 amino acids. The DNA shown is the 48-base CDR3, in frame from base 1. Donors were healthy HIV-negative adults with no recently reported acute infections or vaccinations. Every donor was a Caucasian adult residing in Nashville, Tennessee, USA. CD4+ T cells were enriched by magnetic negative selection, after which naive cells were positively selected on CD45RA and the negative fraction was taken as the memory subset. Blood was obtained by leukapheresis, after which PBMCs were separated by Ficoll-Histopaque density gradient centrifugation and cryopreserved in liquid nitrogen vapor phase. Purity and quantity of every magnetically sorted T cell population were checked by analytical flow cytometry. Each sorted fraction had its genomic DNA isolated and then quantified by UV absorbance on a Nanodrop 2000c.

This TCR derives from a woman aged 30 to 39 in good health. The sequencing input was memory CD4+ T cells sorted from blood. The sample's cell subset or site, from its label and the paper: CD45RA-negative fraction. The rearranged chain carries TRBV28 and TRBJ1-5; no D segment can be confidently identified. The DNA sequence reads TGTGCCAGCAGTCGCTCCTACCAATATAGCAATCAGCCCCAGCATTTT. The resulting protein is CASSRSYQYSNQPQHF. Joined to the reference TRBV28 and TRBJ1-5 proteins, this CDR3 gives the full variable domain: DVKVTQSSRYLVKRTGEKVFLECVQDMDHENMFWYRQDPGLGLRLIYFSYDVKMKEKGDIPEGYSVSREKKERFSLILESASTNQTSMYLCASSRSYQYSNQPQHFGDGTRLSIL.